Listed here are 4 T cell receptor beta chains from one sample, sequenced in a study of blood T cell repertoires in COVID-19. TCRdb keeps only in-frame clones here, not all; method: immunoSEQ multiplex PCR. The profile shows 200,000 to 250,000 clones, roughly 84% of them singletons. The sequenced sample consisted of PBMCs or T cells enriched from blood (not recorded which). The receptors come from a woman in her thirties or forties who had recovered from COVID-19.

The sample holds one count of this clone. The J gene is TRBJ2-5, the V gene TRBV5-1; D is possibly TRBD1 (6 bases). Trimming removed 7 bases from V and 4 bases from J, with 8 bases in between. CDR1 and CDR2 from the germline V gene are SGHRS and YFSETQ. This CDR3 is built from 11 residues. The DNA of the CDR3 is TGCGCCAGCGGGGGCGGAGAGACCCAGTACTTC. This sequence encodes CASGGGETQYF.

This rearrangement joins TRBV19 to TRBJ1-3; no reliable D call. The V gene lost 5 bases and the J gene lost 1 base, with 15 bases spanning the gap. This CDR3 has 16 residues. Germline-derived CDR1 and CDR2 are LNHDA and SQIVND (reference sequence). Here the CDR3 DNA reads TGTGCCAGTAGTCTCGGCGGGTTCGGATCTGGAAACACCATATATTTT. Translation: CASSLGGFGSGNTIYF.

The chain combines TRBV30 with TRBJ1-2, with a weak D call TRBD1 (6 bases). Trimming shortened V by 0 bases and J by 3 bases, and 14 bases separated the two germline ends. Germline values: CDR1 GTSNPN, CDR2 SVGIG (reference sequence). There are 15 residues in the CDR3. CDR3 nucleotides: TGTGCCTGGAGTGTACCCCCGACAGGTTACTATGGCTACACCTTC. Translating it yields CAWSVPPTGYYGYTF.

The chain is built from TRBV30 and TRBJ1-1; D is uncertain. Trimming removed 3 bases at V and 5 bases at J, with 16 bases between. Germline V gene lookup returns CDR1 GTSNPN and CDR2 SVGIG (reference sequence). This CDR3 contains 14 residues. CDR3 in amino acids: CAWRAPAGRTEAFF. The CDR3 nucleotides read TGTGCCTGGAGGGCCCCGGCGGGAAGGACTGAAGCTTTCTTT. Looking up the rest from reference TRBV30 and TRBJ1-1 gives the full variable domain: SQTIHQWPATLVQPVGSPLSLECTVEGTSNPNLYWYRQAAGRGLQLLFYSVGIGQISSEVPQNLSASRPQDRQFILSSKKLLLSDSGFYLCAWRAPAGRTEAFFGQGTRLTVV.